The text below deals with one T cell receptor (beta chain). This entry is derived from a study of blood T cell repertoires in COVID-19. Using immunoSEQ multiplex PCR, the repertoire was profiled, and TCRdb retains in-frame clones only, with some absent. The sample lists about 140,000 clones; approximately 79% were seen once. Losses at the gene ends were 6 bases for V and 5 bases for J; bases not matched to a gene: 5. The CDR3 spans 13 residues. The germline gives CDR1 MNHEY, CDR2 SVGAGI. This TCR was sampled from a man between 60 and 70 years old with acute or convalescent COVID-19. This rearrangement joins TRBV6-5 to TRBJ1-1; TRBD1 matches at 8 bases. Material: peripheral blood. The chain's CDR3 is CASRDRAWTEAFF. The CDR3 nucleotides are TGTGCCAGCAGGGACAGGGCTTGGACTGAAGCTTTCTTT.